A selection of T cell receptor beta chains follows, all from one sample in a study of shared clonotypes between healthy human individuals. Sequencing used immunoSEQ multiplex PCR; TCRdb keeps in-frame clones, though not all of them. The sample carries roughly 650,000 clones, 95% to 96% recorded once. Sequences were obtained from naive CD8+ T cells sorted from blood. The receptors derive from a woman aged 25-40 years in good health. CDR3s include the opening cysteine and the closing phenylalanine or tryptophan. A D gene is named only where the DNA matches it firmly. Clone sizes are given selectively: once, few, many, or a class where the clone is expanded.

v_gene	abundance	d_gene	j_gene	CDR3aa	CDR3nt
TRBV13	.	TRBD1	TRBJ2-7	CASSLDRGEQYF	TGTGCCAGCAGCTTAGACAGGGGCGAGCAGTACTTC
TRBV27	.	.	TRBJ2-1	CASSPTGHEQFF	TGTGCCAGCTCGCCGACCGGCCATGAGCAGTTCTTC
TRBV28	.	TRBD2	TRBJ2-2	CASRSGLAGDSDTGELFF	TGTGCCAGCAGGTCGGGACTAGCGGGAGATTCGGACACCGGGGAGCTGTTTTTT
TRBV6-5	.	TRBD1	TRBJ2-7	CASSYSAGTATYEQYF	TGTGCCAGCAGTTACTCGGCCGGGACAGCGACCTACGAGCAGTACTTC
TRBV5-6	once	.	TRBJ2-7	CASSLVGVGEQYF	TGTGCCAGCAGCTTGGTAGGGGTGGGAGAGCAGTACTTC
TRBV11-2	.	.	TRBJ2-2	CASSPPASGAFTGELFF	TGTGCCAGCAGCCCACCGGCTTCGGGGGCGTTCACCGGGGAGCTGTTTTTT
TRBV6-1	.	.	TRBJ2-1	CASSVTTYNEQFF	TGTGCCAGCAGTGTAACCACCTACAATGAGCAGTTCTTC
TRBV6-5	.	TRBD1	TRBJ1-1	CASSYSGTDNTEAFF	TGTGCCAGCAGTTACTCCGGGACAGACAACACTGAAGCTTTCTTT
TRBV7-9	.	TRBD1	TRBJ1-4	CASSSPGGEKLFF	TGTGCCAGCAGCTCTCCAGGGGGGGAAAAACTGTTTTTT
TRBV28	.	TRBD1	TRBJ2-6	CASSWILTGVGSGANVLTF	TGTGCCAGCAGTTGGATCCTAACAGGGGTTGGTTCTGGGGCCAACGTCCTGACTTTC
TRBV2	.	TRBD2	TRBJ2-7	CASSDRGRGHEQYF	TGTGCCAGCAGTGATCGCGGGAGGGGTCATGAGCAGTACTTC
TRBV19	.	TRBD2	TRBJ2-1	CASNEGLAFYEQFF	TGTGCCAGTAACGAGGGACTAGCTTTTTATGAGCAGTTCTTC
TRBV7-2	.	TRBD2	TRBJ2-7	CASSPLGLAAYEQYF	TGTGCCAGCAGCCCACTCGGACTAGCGGCATACGAGCAGTACTTC
TRBV27	.	.	TRBJ1-1	CASSLFLAENTEAFF	TGTGCCAGCAGTTTATTCTTAGCGGAAAACACTGAAGCTTTCTTT
TRBV7-9	once	TRBD2	TRBJ2-3	CASSFGLADTDTQYF	TGTGCCAGCAGCTTCGGACTAGCGGACACAGATACGCAGTATTTT
TRBV7-8	once	TRBD1	TRBJ1-3	CASSDRTGRGSGNTIYF	TGTGCCAGCAGCGACCGGACAGGGAGAGGCTCTGGAAACACCATATATTTT
TRBV6-5	.	.	TRBJ2-7	CASSWIQGGAYEQYF	TGTGCCAGCAGTTGGATACAGGGGGGGGCCTACGAGCAGTACTTC
TRBV6-5	.	.	TRBJ2-7	CASSYQHSYEQYF	TGTGCCAGCTCTTACCAGCACTCCTACGAGCAGTACTTC
TRBV27	.	TRBD2	TRBJ2-3	CASSLGAGWGGDTQYF	TGTGCCAGCAGTTTAGGGGCTGGGTGGGGGGGAGATACGCAGTATTTT
TRBV4-1	.	.	TRBJ1-2	CASSQLGGVFLYGYTF	TGCGCCAGCAGCCAATTGGGCGGGGTATTCCTCTATGGCTACACCTTC
TRBV5-4	.	.	TRBJ2-7	CASSGGREPYEQYF	TGTGCCAGCAGTGGGGGCAGGGAACCCTACGAGCAGTACTTC
TRBV7-9	.	.	TRBJ1-1	CASSLGPGPNTEAFF	TGTGCCAGCAGCTTAGGGCCCGGCCCGAACACTGAAGCTTTCTTT
TRBV7-8	.	TRBD2	TRBJ2-1	CASSLVPQLLAGKRYNEQFF	TGTGCCAGCAGCTTAGTCCCACAATTACTAGCGGGAAAACGTTACAATGAGCAGTTCTTC
TRBV5-6	.	TRBD1	TRBJ2-7	CASSLATGGPLYEQYF	TGTGCCAGCAGCTTGGCCACAGGGGGACCCCTCTACGAGCAGTACTTC
TRBV13	.	.	TRBJ2-1	CASSLGTVSVGEQFF	TGTGCCAGCAGCTTAGGCACCGTTTCAGTGGGAGAGCAGTTCTTC
TRBV4-2	.	TRBD2	TRBJ2-7	CASSQKVAGYPSYEQYF	TGTGCCAGCAGCCAAAAGGTAGCGGGATACCCCTCCTACGAGCAGTACTTC
TRBV28	.	TRBD1	TRBJ1-2	CASSLQGAWRGYTF	TGTGCCAGCAGCCTACAGGGGGCATGGCGTGGCTACACCTTC
TRBV27	.	TRBD1	TRBJ2-7	CASSLPGQGIHEQYF	TGTGCCAGCAGTTTACCCGGACAGGGTATCCACGAGCAGTACTTC